A single sample gave rise to the 25 T cell receptor beta chains below, sequenced in a study. TCRdb reanalysed the 5' RACE reads using MiXCR and keeps one entry per CDR3 protein. The table includes about 7,200 distinct CDR3 sequences, 35% to 45% detected once. The sample taken for sequencing was memory CD4+ T cells sorted from blood. Noted subset: memory CD4+ T cells, CD4+CD45RO+CD25-. The receptors were sampled from a female donor with breast cancer.

The chain is built from TRBV12-3 or TRBV12-4 and TRBJ2-3, with 7 bases lining up with TRBD1. The CDR3 runs 15 residues. The trim removed 6 bases at V and 3 bases at J, leaving 9 bases unmatched. The CDR3 protein is CASRRQGPGTDTQYF. CDR3 nucleotide sequence: TGTGCCAGCAGAAGACAGGGCCCCGGGACAGATACGCAGTATTTT.

The J gene is TRBJ1-1, the V gene TRBV6-6, with a weak D call TRBD1 (5 bases). V was trimmed by 3 bases and J by 3 bases, leaving 11 bases between them. From germline, CDR1 is MNHNY and CDR2 SVGAGI (reference sequence). CDR3 length: 14 residues. For the CDR3, the DNA is TGTGCCAGCAGTTATGAGGGGAGCGACACTGAAGCTTTCTTT. Protein product: CASSYEGSDTEAFF.

V and J are TRBV4-1 and TRBJ2-3; 8 bases are a match to TRBD1. The CDR3 runs to 15 residues. Germline V gene lookup returns CDR1 MGHRA and CDR2 YSYEKL. V lost 6 bases and J lost 8; bases outside the gene matches: 13. In DNA form, the CDR3 reads TGCGCCAGCAGACGAGTCGGACAGGGAGTAGGTACGCAGTATTTT. Translation: CASRRVGQGVGTQYF.

This clonotype was detected only a few times. The chain couples TRBV4-2 to TRBJ1-1; D is ambiguous. The CDR3 runs 11 residues. Trimming shortened V by 2 bases and J by 2 bases, and 0 bases separated the two germline ends. Germline CDR1 reads LGHNA; CDR2 reads YNFKEQ. As DNA, the CDR3 is TGTGCCAGCAGCCAAAACACTGAAGCTTTCTTT. This sequence encodes CASSQNTEAFF.

This clonotype was seen a handful of times. This rearrangement joins TRBV18 to TRBJ2-2; 9 bases align to TRBD1. Per the germline V gene, CDR1 is KGHSH and CDR2 is LQKENI. This CDR3 has 15 residues. V was clipped by 4 bases and J by 3 bases; unmatched bases: 3. CDR3 in amino acids: CASSHRTGDTGELFF. The CDR3 bases are TGTGCCAGCTCACACCGGACAGGGGACACCGGGGAGCTGTTTTTT.

CDR3 in DNA: TGTGCCAGCAGCCTCCCGACAGGGAGGAATGAAAAACTGTTTTTT. Its translation is CASSLPTGRNEKLFF. This rearrangement joins TRBV7-7 to TRBJ1-4; TRBD1 matches at 7 bases. Trimming took 5 bases from V and 5 from J; bases not matched to a gene: 8. Germline CDR1 SSHAT, CDR2 FNYEAQ (reference sequence). The CDR3 consists of 15 residues. The variable domain in full, with the rest retrieved from reference TRBV7-7 and TRBJ1-4, is GAGVSQSPRYKVTKRGQDVTLRCDPISSHATLYWYQQALGQGPEFLTYFNYEAQPDKSGLPSDRFSAERPEGSISTLTIQRTEQRDSAMYRCASSLPTGRNEKLFFGSGTQLSVL.

This clonotype showed up just a few times. The gene calls are TRBV6-6 and TRBJ2-5; D remains ambiguous. CDR1 is MNHNY and CDR2 is SVGAGI in the germline V gene (reference sequence). Trimming removed 2 bases from V and 2 bases from J, with 3 bases in between. The CDR3 has 12 amino acids. CDR3 region: CASSYPQETQYF. The CDR3 DNA follows: TGTGCCAGCAGTTACCCGCAAGAGACCCAGTACTTC.

The chain is built from TRBV7-9 and TRBJ2-2; D gene uncertain. Trimming shortened V by 4 bases and J by 4 bases, and 4 bases separated the two germline ends. The CDR3 contains 12 residues. Per germline, CDR1 SEHNR and CDR2 FQNEAQ (reference sequence). The CDR3 coding sequence is TGTGCCAGCAGCTGGGGCACCGGGGAGCTGTTTTTT. Amino acid sequence: CASSWGTGELFF.

This chain connects TRBV20-1 to TRBJ1-1; D remains unclear. CDR1 and CDR2 (germline): DFQATT, SNEGSKA (reference sequence). CDR3 length: 14 residues. The V end was cut by 0 bases, the J end by 11 bases, with 19 bases between. This CDR3 is CSARDMIGSVVAFF. CDR3 DNA sequence: TGCAGTGCTAGAGATATGATCGGGTCGGTGGTCGCTTTCTTT.

This clonotype was detected a few times. The chain joins TRBV5-1 to TRBJ2-1; 7 positions match TRBD2. Looked up from germline, CDR1 is SGHRS and CDR2 is YFSETQ. CDR3 length: 16 amino acids. V lost 4 bases to trimming and J lost 4 bases; unmatched junction nucleotides: 11. CDR3 DNA sequence: TGCGCCAGCAGCGTGGGACCTAGCGGAGTATACAATGAGCAGTTCTTC. Translation gives CASSVGPSGVYNEQFF.

In its sample, this clonotype was seen a few times. J is TRBJ1-3 and V is TRBV29-1, with TRBD1 matching 7 bases. From germline, CDR1 is SQVTM and CDR2 ANQGSEA. The CDR3 is 12 amino acids. V lost 4 bases and J lost 5; bases outside the gene matches: 2. The CDR3 sequence is CSVGDRRNTIYF. The CDR3 DNA reads TGCAGCGTTGGGGACAGACGAAACACCATATATTTT. Full variable domain (outside the CDR3, taken from reference TRBV29-1 and TRBJ1-3): SAVISQKPSRDICQRGTSLTIQCQVDSQVTMMFWYRQQPGQSLTLIATANQGSEATYESGFVIDKFPISRPNLTFSTLTVSNMSPEDSSIYLCSVGDRRNTIYFGEGSWLTVV.

The V and J genes are TRBV5-1 and TRBJ2-7; no firm D call. V dropped 0 bases and J dropped 7 bases, with 23 bases sitting between them. The CDR3 is made up of 17 amino acids. Germline V CDR1 and CDR2: SGHRS, YFSETQ. The DNA of the CDR3 is TGCGCCAGCAGCTTGGCAGGCCCCGGGTATAGGCTACAAGAGCAGTACTTC. This encodes CASSLAGPGYRLQEQYF. The full variable domain, in which reference TRBV5-1 and TRBJ2-7 provide the parts outside the CDR3, is KAGVTQTPRYLIKTRGQQVTLSCSPISGHRSVSWYQQTPGQGLQFLFEYFSETQRNKGNFPGRFSGRQFSNSRSEMNVSTLELGDSALYLCASSLAGPGYRLQEQYFGPGTRLTVT.

The chain couples TRBV28 to TRBJ2-2, with D unresolved. The germline gives CDR1 MDHEN, CDR2 SYDVKM. This CDR3 has 14 residues. Trimming took 7 bases from V and 6 from J, leaving 15 bases between them. CDR3 loop: CASTLGAAPGELFF. CDR3 nucleotide sequence: TGTGCCAGCACCTTAGGAGCCGCCCCCGGGGAGCTGTTTTTT.

The chain uses TRBV7-9 and TRBJ1-6; possibly TRBD1 for D (5 bases). Germline V gene data show CDR1 as SEHNR and CDR2 as FQNEAQ (reference sequence). V lost 4 bases to trimming and J lost 10 bases, with 20 bases between them. The CDR3 runs to 16 residues. Here the CDR3 DNA reads TGTGCCAGCAGCTCGACAGAGGGAGGGACCCGGTCACCCCTCCACTTT. Translated: CASSSTEGGTRSPLHF.

This clonotype was detected only a few times. The rearrangement joins TRBV27 to TRBJ2-5; D gene ambiguous. In germline, CDR1 is MNHEY, CDR2 SMNVEV (reference sequence). This CDR3 is 13 amino acids long. V was cut by 6 bases and J by 3 bases, with 11 bases left in between. This CDR3 reads CASRTLGEETQYF. CDR3 bases: TGTGCCAGCAGAACGTTGGGTGAAGAGACCCAGTACTTC.

CDR3 coding DNA: TGTGCCAGCAGTCCTCGCCGGCAGAACACTGAAGCTTTCTTT. Its protein product is CASSPRRQNTEAFF. The chain carries TRBV6-1 and TRBJ1-1; D unclear. This CDR3 spans 14 amino acids. Trimming took 5 bases from V and 1 from J, leaving 11 bases between them. CDR1 is MNHNS, CDR2 SASEGT, per germline.

The J gene is TRBJ2-7, the V gene TRBV5-1; 7 positions match TRBD1. CDR1 and CDR2 from the germline V gene are SGHRS and YFSETQ. Losses at the gene ends were 4 bases for V and 2 bases for J; bases not matched to a gene: 9. CDR3 length: 15 residues. CDR3 coding DNA: TGCGCCAGCAGCCAGGATCCGGGACAGACCTACGAGCAGTACTTC. This encodes CASSQDPGQTYEQYF.

The chain employs TRBV20-1 and TRBJ1-6; 12 nucleotides match TRBD1. The germline V gene encodes CDR1 DFQATT and CDR2 SNEGSKA (reference sequence). The CDR3 spans 16 residues. Germline trimming cut 3 bases from V and 10 bases from J; bases unmatched to any gene: 10. The CDR3 nucleotides read TGCAGTGCTAGGCCGGGGACAGGGGGCATTCGCTCACCCCTCCACTTT. Its protein is CSARPGTGGIRSPLHF.

This clonotype was seen only a few times. CDR3 residues: CASSLRINYGYTF. The DNA of the CDR3 is TGTGCCAGTAGTTTGAGAATTAACTATGGCTACACCTTC. The V and J genes are TRBV9 and TRBJ1-2, with unresolved D. V was shortened by 8 bases and J by 1 base, with 12 bases between the two germline ends. The CDR3 extends over 13 amino acids. Germline V gene lookup returns CDR1 SGDLS and CDR2 YYNGEE.

For this clonotype: One end of the junction is discordant with germline, which a read error may explain. V usage is TRBV7-6 and J usage is TRBJ2-7; unclear D gene. Germline CDR1 reads SGHVS; CDR2 reads FNYEAQ. The CDR3 is 13 residues long. Here the CDR3 DNA reads TGTGCCAGCAGCTTAGTTCACTCCCACGAGCAGTACTTC. Protein: CASSLVHSHEQYF.

This clonotype was detected a few times. This rearrangement joins TRBV7-2 to TRBJ2-3; D gene unclear. The CDR3 is 14 residues long. Germline CDR1 SGHTA, CDR2 FQGNSA. Trimming took off 3 bases at V and 0 bases at J, with 7 bases between the two ends. DNA for the CDR3: TGTGCCAGCAGCTTTATCTCTAGCACAGATACGCAGTATTTT. It specifies CASSFISSTDTQYF. Using reference TRBV7-2 and TRBJ2-3 for the parts outside the CDR3, the full variable domain is GAGVSQSPSNKVTEKGKDVELRCDPISGHTALYWYRQSLGQGLEFLIYFQGNSAPDKSGLPSDRFSAERTGGSVSTLTIQRTQQEDSAVYLCASSFISSTDTQYFGPGTRLTVL.

This clonotype was found a few times. This rearrangement joins TRBV10-2 to TRBJ2-7; the D is unclear. Germline V lookup: CDR1 WSHSY, CDR2 SAAADI. This CDR3 spans 15 amino acids. Trimming left V 3 bases short and J 0 bases short, with 12 bases between. CDR3 region: CASSDRSGNSYEQYF. The CDR3 DNA reads TGCGCCAGCAGTGATCGGTCAGGAAACTCCTACGAGCAGTACTTC.

In its sample, this clonotype ranks as medium-sized. V gene TRBV4-3 combines with J gene TRBJ2-1; TRBD2 matches at 13 bases. The CDR3 totals 15 residues. Germline assignment: CDR1 LGHNA and CDR2 YSLEER. After removal of 3 bases from V and 7 bases from J, the junction contained 3 bases not matched to a gene. As DNA, the CDR3 is TGCGCCAGCAGCCAGGGACTAGCGGGGCTAAATGAGCAGTTCTTC. Its protein is CASSQGLAGLNEQFF.

The V gene is TRBV7-6, the J gene TRBJ2-7, with 9 bases aligning to TRBD2. The CDR3 runs 14 residues. V was pared by 6 bases and J by 3 bases, with 6 bases of the junction left unmatched. Germline V gene sequence: CDR1 SGHVS, CDR2 FNYEAQ. CDR3: CASSPGLASYEQYF. The CDR3 bases are TGTGCCAGCAGTCCGGGACTAGCAAGCTACGAGCAGTACTTC.

For this clonotype: This may be a read error, as it is one base from a much larger clone. The rearrangement links TRBV7-6 to TRBJ2-3; D gene uncertain. The germline gives CDR1 SGHVS, CDR2 FNYEAQ. This CDR3 has 13 residues. The CDR3 here is CASRLAGTDTQYF. The CDR3 bases are TGTGCCAGCAGGTTAGCCGGCACAGATACGCAGTATTTT.